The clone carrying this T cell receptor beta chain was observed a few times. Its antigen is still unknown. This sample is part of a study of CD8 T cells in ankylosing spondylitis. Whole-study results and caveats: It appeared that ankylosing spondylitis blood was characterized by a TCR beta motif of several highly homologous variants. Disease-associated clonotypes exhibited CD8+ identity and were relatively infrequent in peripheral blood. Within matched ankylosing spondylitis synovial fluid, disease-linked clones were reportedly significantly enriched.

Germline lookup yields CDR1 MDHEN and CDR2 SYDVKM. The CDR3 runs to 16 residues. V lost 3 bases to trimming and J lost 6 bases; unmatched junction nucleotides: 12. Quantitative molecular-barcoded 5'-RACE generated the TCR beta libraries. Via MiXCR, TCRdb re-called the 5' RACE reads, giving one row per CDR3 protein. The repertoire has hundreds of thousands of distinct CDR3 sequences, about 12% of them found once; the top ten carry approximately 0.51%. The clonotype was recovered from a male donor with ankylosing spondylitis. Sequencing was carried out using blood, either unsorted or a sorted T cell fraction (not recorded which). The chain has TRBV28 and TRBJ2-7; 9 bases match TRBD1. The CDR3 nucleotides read TGTGCCAGCAGTTTTCCGGGACAGGGTTCTCTCGCCGAGCAGTACTTC. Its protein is CASSFPGQGSLAEQYF.